The present T cell receptor beta chain was sequenced within a study of T cell responses to AZD1222 COVID-19 vaccine. Study-wide results and caveats: Rises in breadth and depth of Spike-specific TCRs came after two AZD1222 doses. The sample set comprised mostly white British donors with more females, and clonal diversity was possibly underestimated. Among AZD1222 vaccinees, only five or six were seropositive at baseline. Reports say nearly half of spike-specific TCRs go after unmutated variant regions.

Concerning this clone: Its matching antigen is unknown.

Germline V gene lookup returns CDR1 SGHRS and CDR2 YFSETQ. Trimming shortened V by 0 bases and J by 8 bases, and 27 bases separated the two germline ends. This CDR3 is built from 20 residues. The data were produced by immunoSEQ multiplex PCR, yet TCRdb's version contains in-frame clones alone and is incomplete. The sample has 150,000 to 200,000 clones; just over 90% are singletons. This specimen consisted of peripheral blood, obtained 28 days after the second AZD1222 dose. The J gene is TRBJ1-6, the V gene TRBV5-1, with D possibly being TRBD1 (5 bases). The receptor was derived from an adult who received the AZD1222 COVID-19 vaccine. The chain's CDR3 is CASSLGGTALASRAHSPLHF. The DNA of the CDR3 is TGCGCCAGCAGCTTGGGGGGCACCGCCCTCGCATCCAGGGCCCATTCACCCCTCCACTTT.